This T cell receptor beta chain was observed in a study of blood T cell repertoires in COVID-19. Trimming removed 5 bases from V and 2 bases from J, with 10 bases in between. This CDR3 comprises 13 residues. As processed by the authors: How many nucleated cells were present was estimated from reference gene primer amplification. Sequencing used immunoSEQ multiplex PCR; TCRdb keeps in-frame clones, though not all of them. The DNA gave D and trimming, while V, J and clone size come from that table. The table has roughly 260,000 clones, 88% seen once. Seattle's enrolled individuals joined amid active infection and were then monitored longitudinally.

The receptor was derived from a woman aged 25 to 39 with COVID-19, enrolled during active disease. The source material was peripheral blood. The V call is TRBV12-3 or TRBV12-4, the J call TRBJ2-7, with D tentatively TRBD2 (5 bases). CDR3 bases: TGTGCCAGCAGTAAGCGGAGAACCTACGAGCAGTACTTC. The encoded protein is CASSKRRTYEQYF.